The entry below gives a single T cell receptor beta chain sequence along with its context. As yet, its antigen is unknown. In germline, CDR1 is KGHSH, CDR2 LQKENI. Unmatched junction bases numbered 12, after V lost 0 bases and J lost 11 bases. CDR3 length equals 15 residues. With 60 Vbeta and 13 Jbeta primers, the PCR was carried out. Libraries were prepared by immunoSEQ multiplex PCR; TCRdb keeps only in-frame clonotypes and omits some of them. The sample carries about 180,000 clones, around 80% recorded once. These data come from a study of cytomegalovirus exposure and HLA in healthy donors. At the level of the study: A data release that came early held tens of millions of unique TCRs from HLA-typed donors. Broader study findings: Reportedly, cytomegalovirus status was diagnosed with high sensitivity and specificity. In an earlier analysis, about 87% or about 30%: the productive usage of most TCR beta V segments. Solely CMV serostatus was available to characterize immune exposure.

Sequencing was carried out using PBMCs. This chain uses TRBV18 with TRBJ1-1, with TRBD1 identical over 7 bases. This TCR derives from a woman aged 55-70 years in good health and CMV-seropositive. CDR3 DNA: TGTGCCAGCTCACCACCGTTTCTGACAGGGAACAAGGCTTTCTTT. Its translation is CASSPPFLTGNKAFF. Complete variable domain (other parts from reference TRBV18 and TRBJ1-1): NAGVMQNPRHLVRRRGQEARLRCSPMKGHSHVYWYRQLPEEGLKFMVYLQKENIIDESGMPKERFSAEFPKEGPSILRIQQVVRGDSAAYFCASSPPFLTGNKAFFGQGTRLTVV.